The entry below describes one T cell receptor beta chain. This specimen comes from a study of Ad26.COV2.S vaccination and SARS-CoV-2 variants. The V gene's germline CDR1 is PRHDT and CDR2 FYEKMQ (reference sequence). The length of the CDR3 is 14 residues. Trimming left V 5 bases short and J 3 bases short, with 13 bases between. Clones were sequenced by immunoSEQ multiplex PCR, and TCRdb holds only the in-frame ones, with some missing. In the table there are over 350,000 clones, 70% to 90% of which are singletons. Described treatment: some 19 received Ad26.COV2.S at low or high dose, single or two shots; 5 received placebo; per-sample allocation not given. Day 63 after the first injection of vaccine or placebo was the sampling time.

This clonotype originated in a person aged 18-60 years who received the Ad26.COV2.S COVID-19 vaccine or a placebo. This chain joins TRBV13 and TRBJ2-5, with D possibly matching TRBD1 (5 bases). The source was peripheral blood, collected in a trial of Ad26.COV2.S vaccine versus placebo. The CDR3 region is CASSLTALKETQYF. For the CDR3, the DNA is TGTGCCAGCAGCCTGACAGCCCTAAAAGAGACCCAGTACTTC.